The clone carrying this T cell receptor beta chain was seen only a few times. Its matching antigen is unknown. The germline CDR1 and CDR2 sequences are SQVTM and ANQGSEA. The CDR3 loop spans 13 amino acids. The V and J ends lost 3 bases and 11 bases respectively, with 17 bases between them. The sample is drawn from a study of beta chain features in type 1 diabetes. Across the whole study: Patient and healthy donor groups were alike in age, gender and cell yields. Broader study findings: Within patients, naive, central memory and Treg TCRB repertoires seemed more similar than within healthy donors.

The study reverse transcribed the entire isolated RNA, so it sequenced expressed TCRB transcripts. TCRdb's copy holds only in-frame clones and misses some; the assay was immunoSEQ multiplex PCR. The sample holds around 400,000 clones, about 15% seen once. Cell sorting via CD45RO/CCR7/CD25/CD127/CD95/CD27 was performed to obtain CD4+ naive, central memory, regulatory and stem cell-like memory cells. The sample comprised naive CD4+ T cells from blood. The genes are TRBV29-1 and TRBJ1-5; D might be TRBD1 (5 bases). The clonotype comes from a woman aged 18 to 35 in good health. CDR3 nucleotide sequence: TGCAGCGTTGATGGGGCAGACCAAGTAACCCAGCATTTT. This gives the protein CSVDGADQVTQHF.